This T cell receptor beta chain was observed in a study of beta chain features in type 1 diabetes. Whole-study results and caveats: Shortening of TCRB CDR3s, moderate but significant, appeared in all four CD4+ subsets of Type 1 diabetes patients.

This clone was recorded a few times. Its specificity is not known. V lost 0 bases, J lost 7 bases, and 18 bases lay in between. The CDR3 is 16 residues long. Germline CDR1 reads SGHDN; CDR2 reads FVKESK. The sequenced template was cDNA made from the entire isolated RNA. The protocol was immunoSEQ multiplex PCR, while the TCRdb copy is restricted to in-frame clones and leaves out a portion. The repertoire holds about 220,000 clones, with roughly a tenth as singletons. This rearrangement joins TRBV14 to TRBJ2-5; D gene unclear. The receptor comes from a man between 18 and 35 years old in good health. The sample was central memory CD4+ T cells from blood. The CDR3 DNA reads TGTGCCAGCAGCCAAGATTTGGTGATAGCAGGTGGGACCCAGTACTTC. Its protein is CASSQDLVIAGGTQYF. Using reference TRBV14 and TRBJ2-5 for the parts outside the CDR3, the full variable domain is EAGVTQFPSHSVIEKGQTVTLRCDPISGHDNLYWYRRVMGKEIKFLLHFVKESKQDESGMPNNRFLAERTGGTYSTLKVQPAELEDSGVYFCASSQDLVIAGGTQYFGPGTRLLVL.